This TCR beta chain was sequenced during a study of chemoradiotherapy in HPV16-positive cancers. Study conclusions and caveats: Candidate HPV-specific clones and E7-related TCR motifs grew in tumor during treatment.

This clone appeared a single time. Its target is unknown. Libraries were prepared by immunoSEQ multiplex PCR; TCRdb keeps only in-frame clonotypes and omits some of them. The profile shows 25,000 to 35,000 clones, 84% of them singletons. Germline CDR1 SGHVS, CDR2 FQNEAQ. The CDR3 has 13 amino acids. J gave up 2 bases and V 9 bases, and 2 bases lay outside the gene matches. Here the sequenced sample was blood, taken from a patient who underwent chemoradiotherapy. The J gene is TRBJ2-2, the V gene TRBV7-8; 8 nucleotides align to TRBD1. This receptor was taken from a human donor with HPV-associated anogenital cancer. The CDR3 here is CARQGDNTGELFF. CDR3 in DNA: TGTGCCAGACAGGGGGATAACACCGGGGAGCTGTTTTTT.